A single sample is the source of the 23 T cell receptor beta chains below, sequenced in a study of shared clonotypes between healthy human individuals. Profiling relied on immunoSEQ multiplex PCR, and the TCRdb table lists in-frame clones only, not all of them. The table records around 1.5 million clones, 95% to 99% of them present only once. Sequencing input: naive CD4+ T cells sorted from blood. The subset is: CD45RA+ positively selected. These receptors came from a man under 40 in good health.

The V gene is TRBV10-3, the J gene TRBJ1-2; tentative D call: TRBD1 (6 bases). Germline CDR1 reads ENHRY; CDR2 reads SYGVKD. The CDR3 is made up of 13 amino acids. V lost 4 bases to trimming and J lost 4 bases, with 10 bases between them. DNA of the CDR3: TGTGCCATCAGTGCGACAGGAGTCTATGGCTACACCTTC. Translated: CAISATGVYGYTF.

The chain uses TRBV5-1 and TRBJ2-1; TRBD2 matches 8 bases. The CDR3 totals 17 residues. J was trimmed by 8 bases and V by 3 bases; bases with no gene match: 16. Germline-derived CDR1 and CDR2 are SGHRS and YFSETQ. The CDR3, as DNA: TGCGCCAGCAGCTGGGGGACTAGTATGGGGGCCCCCGATGAGCAGTTCTTC. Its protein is CASSWGTSMGAPDEQFF.

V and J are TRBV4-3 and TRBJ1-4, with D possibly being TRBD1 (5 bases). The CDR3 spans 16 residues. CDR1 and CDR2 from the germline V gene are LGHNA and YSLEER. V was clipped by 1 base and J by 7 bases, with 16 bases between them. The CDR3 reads CASSQGSGGRGEKLFF. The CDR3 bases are TGCGCCAGCAGCCAAGGGTCGGGGGGGAGAGGTGAAAAACTGTTTTTT.

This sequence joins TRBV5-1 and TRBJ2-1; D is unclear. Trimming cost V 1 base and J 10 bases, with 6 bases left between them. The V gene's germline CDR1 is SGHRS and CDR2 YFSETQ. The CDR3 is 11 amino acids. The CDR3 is CASSLRSEQFF. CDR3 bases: TGCGCCAGCAGCTTGAGGTCGGAGCAGTTCTTC. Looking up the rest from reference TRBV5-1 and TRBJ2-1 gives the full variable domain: KAGVTQTPRYLIKTRGQQVTLSCSPISGHRSVSWYQQTPGQGLQFLFEYFSETQRNKGNFPGRFSGRQFSNSRSEMNVSTLELGDSALYLCASSLRSEQFFGPGTRLTVL.

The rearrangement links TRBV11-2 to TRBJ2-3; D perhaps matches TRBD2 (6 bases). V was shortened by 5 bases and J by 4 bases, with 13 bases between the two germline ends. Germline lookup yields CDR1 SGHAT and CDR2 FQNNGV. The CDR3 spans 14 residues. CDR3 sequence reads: CASSRDPGADTQYF. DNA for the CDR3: TGTGCCAGCAGCCGGGACCCGGGGGCAGATACGCAGTATTTT.

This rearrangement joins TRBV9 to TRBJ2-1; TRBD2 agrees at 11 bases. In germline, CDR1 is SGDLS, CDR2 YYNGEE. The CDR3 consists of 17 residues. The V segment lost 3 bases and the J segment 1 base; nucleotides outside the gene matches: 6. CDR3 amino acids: CASSGISGRGSYNEQFF. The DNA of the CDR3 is TGTGCCAGCAGCGGGATTAGCGGGAGGGGTTCCTACAATGAGCAGTTCTTC.

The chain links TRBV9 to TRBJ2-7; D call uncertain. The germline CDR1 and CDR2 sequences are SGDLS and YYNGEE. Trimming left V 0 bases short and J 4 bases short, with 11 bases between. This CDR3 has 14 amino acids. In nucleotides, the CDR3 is TGTGCCAGCAGCGTAGGGCTTCGTGGATACGAGCAGTACTTC. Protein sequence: CASSVGLRGYEQYF.

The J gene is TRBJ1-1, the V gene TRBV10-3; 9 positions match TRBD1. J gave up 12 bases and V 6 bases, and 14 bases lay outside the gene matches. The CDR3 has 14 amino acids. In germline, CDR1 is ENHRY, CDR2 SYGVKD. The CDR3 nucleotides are TGTGCCATCAGCCCGGGACAGGGCCCATTGAGTACTTTCTTT. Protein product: CAISPGQGPLSTFF.

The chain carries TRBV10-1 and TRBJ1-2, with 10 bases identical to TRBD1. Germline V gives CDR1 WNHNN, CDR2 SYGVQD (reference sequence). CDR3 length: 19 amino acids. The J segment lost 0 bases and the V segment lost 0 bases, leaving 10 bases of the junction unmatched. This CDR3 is CASSESGAGTGEANYGYTF. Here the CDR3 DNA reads TGCGCCAGCAGTGAGTCGGGGGCGGGGACAGGGGAAGCTAACTATGGCTACACCTTC.

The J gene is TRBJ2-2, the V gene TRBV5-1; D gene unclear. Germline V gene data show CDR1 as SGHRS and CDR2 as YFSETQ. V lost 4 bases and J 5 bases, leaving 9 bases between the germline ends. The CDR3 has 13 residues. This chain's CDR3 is CASSPLGTGELFF. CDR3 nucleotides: TGCGCCAGCAGCCCGTTGGGAACCGGGGAGCTGTTTTTT.

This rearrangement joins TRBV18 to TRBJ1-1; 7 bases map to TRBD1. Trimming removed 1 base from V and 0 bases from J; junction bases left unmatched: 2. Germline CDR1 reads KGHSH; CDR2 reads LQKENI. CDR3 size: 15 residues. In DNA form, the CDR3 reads TGTGCCAGCTCACCACTGGGGACAGTGAACACTGAAGCTTTCTTT. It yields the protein CASSPLGTVNTEAFF.

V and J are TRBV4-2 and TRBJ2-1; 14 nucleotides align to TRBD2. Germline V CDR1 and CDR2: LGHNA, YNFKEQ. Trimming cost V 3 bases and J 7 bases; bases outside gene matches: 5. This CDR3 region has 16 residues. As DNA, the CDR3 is TGTGCCAGCAGCCAGGGACTAGCGGGAGAAGGTAATGAGCAGTTCTTC. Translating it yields CASSQGLAGEGNEQFF.

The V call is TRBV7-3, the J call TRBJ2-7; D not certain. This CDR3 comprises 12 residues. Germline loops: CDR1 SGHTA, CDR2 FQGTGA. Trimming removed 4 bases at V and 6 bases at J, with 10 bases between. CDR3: CASSSLGSEQYF. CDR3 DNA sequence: TGTGCCAGCAGCTCCCTCGGCAGCGAGCAGTACTTC.

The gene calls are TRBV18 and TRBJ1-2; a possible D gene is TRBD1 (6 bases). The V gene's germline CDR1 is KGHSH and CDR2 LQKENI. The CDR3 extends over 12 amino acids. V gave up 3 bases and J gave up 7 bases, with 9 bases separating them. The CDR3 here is CASSPSQGGYTF. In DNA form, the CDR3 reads TGTGCCAGCTCACCTTCACAGGGTGGCTACACCTTC.

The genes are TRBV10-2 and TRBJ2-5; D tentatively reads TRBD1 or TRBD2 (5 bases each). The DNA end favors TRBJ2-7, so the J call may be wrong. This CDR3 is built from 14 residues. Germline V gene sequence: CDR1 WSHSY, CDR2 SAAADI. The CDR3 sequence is CASSVQAGSYEQYF. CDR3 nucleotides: TGCGCCAGCAGCGTACAGGCGGGCAGCTACGAGCAGTACTTC.

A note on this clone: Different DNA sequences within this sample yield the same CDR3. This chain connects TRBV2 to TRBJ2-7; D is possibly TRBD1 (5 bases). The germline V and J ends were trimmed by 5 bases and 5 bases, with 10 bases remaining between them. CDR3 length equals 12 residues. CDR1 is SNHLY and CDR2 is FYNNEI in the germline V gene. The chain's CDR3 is CASSSDSDEQYF. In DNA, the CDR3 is TGTGCCAGCAGTTCTGACAGCGACGAGCAGTACTTC.

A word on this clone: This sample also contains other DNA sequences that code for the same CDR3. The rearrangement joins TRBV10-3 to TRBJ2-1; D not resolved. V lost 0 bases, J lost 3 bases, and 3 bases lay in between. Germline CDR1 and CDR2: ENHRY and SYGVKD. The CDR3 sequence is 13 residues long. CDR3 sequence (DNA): TGTGCCATCAGTGAGTCCGGCTACAATGAGCAGTTCTTC. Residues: CAISESGYNEQFF.

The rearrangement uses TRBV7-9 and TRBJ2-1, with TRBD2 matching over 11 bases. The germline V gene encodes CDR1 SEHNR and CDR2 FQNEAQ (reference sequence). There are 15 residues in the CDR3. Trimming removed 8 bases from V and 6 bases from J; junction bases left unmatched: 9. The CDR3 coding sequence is TGTGCCAGCCGCATAGCGGGAGGGCCGTTCAATGAGCAGTTCTTC. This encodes CASRIAGGPFNEQFF. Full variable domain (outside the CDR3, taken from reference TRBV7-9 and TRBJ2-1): DTGVSQNPRHKITKRGQNVTFRCDPISEHNRLYWYRQTLGQGPEFLTYFQNEAQLEKSRLLSDRFSAERPKGSFSTLEIQRTEQGDSAMYLCASRIAGGPFNEQFFGPGTRLTVL.

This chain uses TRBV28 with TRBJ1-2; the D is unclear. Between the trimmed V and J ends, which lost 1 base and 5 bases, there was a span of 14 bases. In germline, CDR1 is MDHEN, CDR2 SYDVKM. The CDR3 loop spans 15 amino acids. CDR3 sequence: CASSLSLDGKYGYTF. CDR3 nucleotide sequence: TGTGCCAGCAGTTTATCCCTTGACGGAAAATATGGCTACACCTTC.

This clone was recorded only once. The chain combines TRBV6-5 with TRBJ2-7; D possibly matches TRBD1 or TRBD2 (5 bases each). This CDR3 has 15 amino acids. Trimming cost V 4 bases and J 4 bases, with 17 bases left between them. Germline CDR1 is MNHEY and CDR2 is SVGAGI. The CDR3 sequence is CASSSPGGPAYEQYF. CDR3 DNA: TGTGCCAGCAGTTCCCCTGGGGGTCCAGCTTACGAGCAGTACTTC.

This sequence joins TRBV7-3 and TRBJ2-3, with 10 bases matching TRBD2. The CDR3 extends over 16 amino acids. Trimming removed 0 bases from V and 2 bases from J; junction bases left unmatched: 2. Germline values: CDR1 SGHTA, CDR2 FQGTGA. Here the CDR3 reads CASSLTGLAITDTQYF. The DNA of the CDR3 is TGTGCCAGCAGCTTAACGGGACTAGCGATCACAGATACGCAGTATTTT.

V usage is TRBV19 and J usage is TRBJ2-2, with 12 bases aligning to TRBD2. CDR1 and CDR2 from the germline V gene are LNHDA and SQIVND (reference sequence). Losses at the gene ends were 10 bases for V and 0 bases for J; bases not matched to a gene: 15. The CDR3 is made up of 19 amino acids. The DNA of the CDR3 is TGTGCCACCAGACACTCCGGACTAGCGGGGAAACCGAACACCGGGGAGCTGTTTTTT. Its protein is CATRHSGLAGKPNTGELFF. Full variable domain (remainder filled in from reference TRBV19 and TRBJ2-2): DGGITQSPKYLFRKEGQNVTLSCEQNLNHDAMYWYRQDPGQGLRLIYYSQIVNDFQKGDIAEGYSVSREKKESFPLTVTSAQKNPTAFYLCATRHSGLAGKPNTGELFFGEGSRLTVL.

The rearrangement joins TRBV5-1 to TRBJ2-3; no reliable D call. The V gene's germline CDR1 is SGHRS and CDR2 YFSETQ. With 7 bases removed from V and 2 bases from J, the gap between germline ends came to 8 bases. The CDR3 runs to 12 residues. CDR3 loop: CASFFDTDTQYF. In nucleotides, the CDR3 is TGCGCCAGCTTTTTTGACACAGATACGCAGTATTTT.